This T cell receptor beta chain derives from a study of cytomegalovirus exposure and HLA in healthy donors (TCRdb year 2017). Background on the whole study: According to an earlier analysis of 587 of the donors, some 180 million T cells yielded roughly 110 million unique TCR beta sequences and approximately 300 Gb of sequence data. About 310 gigabases of sequencing data and tens of millions of unique TCR sequences were included in an early release covering roughly 600 HLA-typed donors. Among the approximately 400 genotyped donors, around 81% belonged to the genetic ancestry cluster associated with self-reported Caucasian donors. The study was designed to test whether signatures of past pathogen exposure could be identified by cataloging public T cell receptors. The T cell repertoires of several hundred subjects were profiled by immunosequencing and related to cytomegalovirus serostatus. In addition to the first cohort of 666 subjects, a separate validation cohort of 120 different subjects was used. High-throughput TCR immunosequencing, statistical association of individual TCRs with disease status, and machine learning were combined to predict cytomegalovirus infection status. To study patterns of TCR occurrence, a later analysis re-analyzed previously published TCR beta repertoires from 550 to 800 donors and added high-resolution HLA genotyping. In the later analysis, no new phenotypic data were used to find candidate immune exposures; instead, reliance was placed on TCR beta sequences and their occurrence across donors. An earlier analysis of 587 of the donors used high-throughput TCR beta sequencing to judge whether each TCR beta V gene segment behaved as functional or pseudogenic. Donor age, sex, ethnicity and CMV serostatus were compiled together with the repertoire data. In a later genetic analysis, genome-wide SNP genotypes for about 55% of the roughly 670 donors were used, and that subset was treated as a discovery cohort. Every repertoire in the discovery cohort had been generated on one and the same sequencing platform. Class I and class II HLA loci were covered by the typing at four-digit resolution. The number of typed donors differed by locus: about 620-630 for A, B, C, DRB1 and DQB1; 500 to 550 for DQA1; 606 for DPA1; and roughly 470 for DPB1. About 5 DR-DQ haplotypes were handled as single units for association and clustering, since linkage in the cohort was strong. Among about 390 genotyped donors of the cohort, an average of around 240,000 unique TCR beta nucleotide sequences were sequenced per donor, roughly a sixth of them non-productive.

Library creation used the immunoSEQ multiplex PCR assay. For the multiplex PCR, a mixture combining 60 forward primers for TCR Vbeta segments and 13 reverse primers for TCR Jbeta segments was used. Amplification of the CDR3 region of rearranged TCR beta genes was performed with a multiplex PCR assay on genomic DNA. The amplified TCR beta libraries were sequenced on the Illumina HiSeq System as 87-base-pair reads. The paper's data handling went like this. A later analysis tallied tens of millions of unique TCR beta chains across the 666 repertoires, and about 12 million of those chains were shared by two or more donors. A nearest-neighbor algorithm error-corrected the raw reads and collapsed the reads into unique sequences, merging closely related sequences to remove PCR and sequencing errors. To assign V, D and J gene segments, CDR3 sequences were aligned to IMGT reference sequences. Each retained sequence needed at least a six-nucleotide match to both a V gene segment and a J gene segment. Rearrangements were classified as productive when the CDR3 lacked stop codons and remained in frame with V and J, and all other rearrangements were classified as non-productive. CDR3 was defined by IMGT convention, running from the second conserved V-encoded cysteine to the conserved J-encoded phenylalanine. In an earlier analysis of some 550 of the donors, sequences lacking an unambiguous match to a single V gene segment were excluded. An earlier analysis of 550 to 650 of the donors classified V segments as functional when productive rearrangements were above 56.7% and as segregating when the standard deviation between donors was above 5%. A statistical classification framework was built for diagnosing cytomegalovirus status from the catalog of TCR beta chain sequences. V and J gene assignment, in a later analysis, came from comparing TCR nucleotide sequences with IMGT/GENE-DB human TR gene sequences. In a later analysis, CDR3 sequences and most-parsimonious VDJ recombination scenarios were assigned using the TCRdist pipeline. In a later analysis, each TCR beta chain was defined by its CDR3 amino acid sequence together with its V-gene family, and reads without a unique V-gene family were excluded. A later analysis removed roughly 590 highly shared, low-generation-probability nucleotide sequences to deal with suspected cross-contamination and a sequencing artifact. In a later analysis, a clonal expansion index for each public chain was calculated from normalized within-repertoire ranks of inferred template counts. In a later analysis, generation probabilities were computed using a VDJ recombination model fitted to out-of-frame rearrangements, and the results were checked against IGoR. Hypergeometric tests were used in a later analysis to score TCR-TCR, TCR-HLA and TCR-CMV co-occurrence, with a repertoire-size bias correction applied to the TCR pairs. To estimate false discovery rates, a later analysis permuted the HLA or CMV assignments 20 times. In a later analysis, co-occurring TCRs were grouped using DBSCAN, with TCRdist sequence similarity added in when clustering inside HLA-allele-positive subsets. Co-occurrence clustering excluded repertoires with fewer than 30,000 or more than 120,000 public chains, plus five with anomalous nucleotide sharing. TCRdb holds this immuneACCESS table with in-frame rearrangements only. Some clones are missing; in checked studies, unresolved V genes explain under half, and the rest has no known cause. V, J and clone size derive from that table, while D and trimming were established from the DNA sequence. This sample lists about 130,000 clones; over 60% were detected once. 1.8% of the sample is in the top ten clones.

The cohort comprised 670 or so healthy bone marrow donors. At the time of sampling, all cohort members were nominally healthy, though unrecorded immune exposures were likely present. The donor was CMV seropositive and belonged to the group of a few hundred seropositive cohort members. Every donor gave a peripheral blood sample, and the peripheral blood mononuclear cells from that sample were used for TCR beta sequencing. Genomic DNA was extracted from the blood cell samples with the Qiagen DNeasy Blood Extraction Kit. General findings and caveats noted by the study authors: Cytomegalovirus status was reported to be diagnosed by the classifier with high specificity and sensitivity in both the original and validation cohorts. Presence/absence analyses assumed roughly uniform sequencing depth across donors, an assumption that may not hold. Some IMGT-functional V segments, including TRBV6-2 and TRBV6-3, could not be distinguished by the 87-base-pair reads and were therefore excluded. Most TCR sequences were seen in very few donors, while some public TCRs were found in many individuals. Because counts were too low, seventeen rarely observed V segments, including chromosome 9 orphons, were excluded from the earlier analysis of 587 of the donors. A later analysis found that HLA-associated TCR beta chains were more clonally expanded and had lower generation probabilities than equally common non-associated chains. A further reported finding was that TCR beta sequences accurately predicted the HLA-A and HLA-B alleles for most subjects in the first cohort. A later genetic analysis associated a missense DCLRE1C variant with V-gene and J-gene trimming of TCR beta chains, and an independent cohort replicated the association. Several of the top co-occurrence clusters appeared to be linked to parvovirus B19, influenza, CMV and Epstein-Barr virus, according to a later analysis. In this cohort, only TCR beta chains were sequenced, and detectable features were limited by the absence of alpha or paired-chain data. Because HLA typing was unavailable for some donors at each locus, only the typed subset was used in association tests. According to the authors, the approach could potentially be generalized to other disease states and immunological phenotypes. A cluster of highly shared sequence variants was judged likely to represent a technical artifact of the sequencing pipeline. Correlated functional status among segregating V segments might reflect linkage disequilibrium, but an unknown experimental factor could not be ruled out. In vitro tests confirmed that a few of the cytomegalovirus-associated TCR beta chains recognize cytomegalovirus antigens. When HLA alleles, especially DR and DQ, strongly co-occurred, TCR associations were difficult to assign to individual alleles. Most CMV-associated TCR beta chains appeared to be HLA-restricted in a later analysis, and the HLA associations seemed to be driven largely by CMV exposure. Immune exposure information for the cohort was limited to CMV serostatus. In a later analysis, the rate of TCR association differed among HLA loci, with DRB1 alleles having the most associated TCRs and HLA-C alleles having the fewest. The study gave a list of more than 150 TCR beta chains associated with cytomegalovirus. According to a later genetic analysis, donors in an Asian-associated ancestry cluster had fewer N-insertions in productive TCRs than the approximately 710-donor mean. Specific HLA alleles were associated with around 18,000 TCR beta sequences at a false discovery rate of 0.05 in a later analysis. In an earlier analysis of 587 of the donors, most TCR beta V segments appeared in productive rearrangements about 87% or about 30% of the time, broadly matching IMGT annotations.

CDR1 and CDR2, looked up from the germline V gene, are MDHEN and SYDVKM. Germline trimming amounts to 6 bases on V and 8 bases on J, with 10 as the count of junction bases outside the gene matches. The CDR3 measures 16 amino acids from cysteine to phenylalanine. The retained sequence is limited to the CDR3, 48 bases, with the frame set at the first base. For this clone: It has no known antigen specificity. Base qualities are missing; no much larger clone stands one base away.

Sequenced sample: PBMCs. The chain joins TRBV28 to TRBJ2-1, and TRBD2 matches 13 of the central bases. The origin of this receptor is a female donor in good health and CMV-seropositive. Here the CDR3 is given as CASRDGTSGIFDEQFF. The DNA reads as follows: TGTGCCAGCAGGGATGGGACTAGCGGGATCTTCGATGAGCAGTTCTTC.